This T cell receptor (beta chain) was identified in a study of Graves' ophthalmopathy and Graves' hyperthyroidism. Findings of the study overall: In blood, most expanded thyroid clonotypes above 0.001 frequency were also detected.

CDR3 length: 15 residues. Trimming removed 4 bases from V and 0 bases from J, with 12 bases in between. Ophthalmopathy was moderately-to-severely active, CAS at least 3, NOSPECS at least 4, lasting under 3 months. Transcripts of RNA were the source for amplifying TCR beta CDR3 regions. HTBI-primed RT-PCR formed the first round, and a multiplex PCR formed the second. TCRdb reanalysed the multiplex PCR reads using MiXCR and keeps one entry per CDR3 protein. The table has about 220,000 distinct CDR3 sequences, about 22% seen once. In its sample, this clonotype was seen many times. Its target is unknown. The chain carries TRBV12-3 or TRBV12-4 and TRBJ1-1; D remains ambiguous. This sequence was found in a woman aged 45-60 years with Graves' ophthalmopathy. Source material: peripheral blood. CDR3 nucleotides: TGTGCCAGCAGTTGGCGGCTGACGGTGAACACTGAAGCTTTCTTT. Protein: CASSWRLTVNTEAFF.